This TCR beta chain was sequenced for a study of T cell repertoires in cytomegalovirus infection. Across the whole study: Alongside well-studied HLA-B-restricted CMV epitopes, recently identified HLA-C-restricted CMV epitopes were also used.

This clonotype was found a few times. The antigen is undetermined. A single record per CDR3 protein comes from TCRdb applying MiXCR to the reads. The profile covers hundreds of thousands of distinct CDR3 sequences, with around 32% appearing a single time and 18% taken by the ten largest. Germline V CDR1 and CDR2: MNHEY, SVGEGT. CDR3 length equals 17 residues. Losses at the gene ends were 5 bases for V and 2 bases for J; bases not matched to a gene: 11. The chain uses TRBV6-2 or TRBV6-3 and TRBJ2-4; TRBD2 agrees at 8 bases. The sequence derives from a human donor in good health (CMV status not recorded). Some clones in this sample may be carry-over from other donors' samples. The sample consisted of cultured PBMCs, taken from culture after CMV antigen stimulation. The CDR3 nucleotides are TGTGCCAGCAGTCGGCAGGGAGCGGGAGCAACCAAAAACATTCAGTACTTC. This sequence encodes CASSRQGAGATKNIQYF.